A single sample gave rise to the 15 T cell receptor beta chains below, sequenced in a study of molecular identifiers for immune sequencing clone quantification. TCRdb reprocessed the PCR reads with MiXCR, giving one entry per CDR3 protein. This sample yields approximately 500,000 distinct CDR3 sequences, of which 20% to 25% are seen a single time; around 0.86% belongs to the top ten. Sequenced sample: naive CD8+ T cells from blood, with Jurkat cell RNA spiked in. The subset was: FACS-sorted CD8+CD4-CCR7+CD45RA+ naive T cells. The source is a human donor in good health. Some libraries in this study had Jurkat cell RNA spiked in.

As to this clonotype: This may arise from a read error, as a much more abundant clone is one base away. This chain connects TRBV4-3 to TRBJ2-7; D ambiguous. Deletions cut 0 bases from V and 2 bases from J, with 11 bases between. The CDR3 is 15 residues long. Germline V gene data show CDR1 as LGHNA and CDR2 as YSLEER. The CDR3 region has the DNA TGCGCCAGCAGCCAAGATGTAGGTGGTACCTACGAGCAGTACTTC. It yields the protein CASSQDVGGTYEQYF.

This clonotype was seen repeatedly, ten times or more. The rearrangement uses TRBV6-1 and TRBJ2-1, with D hard to call. Germline loops: CDR1 MNHNS, CDR2 SASEGT. With 1 base removed from V and 6 bases from J, the gap between germline ends came to 4 bases. The length of the CDR3 is 12 residues. The chain's CDR3 is CASSEVSNEQFF. In DNA form, the CDR3 reads TGTGCCAGCAGTGAAGTTAGCAATGAGCAGTTCTTC.

This clonotype occurred many times. This chain links TRBV4-3 with TRBJ2-7; D not certain. Germline V gene data show CDR1 as LGHNA and CDR2 as YSLEER. V was shortened by 0 bases and J by 1 base, with 4 bases between the two germline ends. This CDR3 spans 13 amino acids. Here the CDR3 DNA reads TGCGCCAGCAGCCAAGATCTGTCCTACGAGCAGTACTTC. The encoded protein is CASSQDLSYEQYF.

This clonotype was detected only a few times. The V gene is TRBV12-3 or TRBV12-4, the J gene TRBJ1-1, with 9 bases lining up with TRBD1. The CDR3 has 16 residues. Trimming took 5 bases from V and 3 from J; bases not matched to a gene: 10. CDR3 protein: CASSLTQGARDTEAFF. In nucleotides, the CDR3 is TGTGCCAGCAGTCTTACACAGGGGGCGCGGGACACTGAAGCTTTCTTT.

This clonotype was picked up many times. The chain links TRBV13 to TRBJ2-1, with 7 nucleotides matching TRBD2. J lost 0 bases, V lost 0 bases, and 5 bases had no gene match. Per germline, CDR1 PRHDT and CDR2 FYEKMQ (reference sequence). CDR3 length equals 17 residues. The CDR3 protein is CASSLGLSGISYNEQFF. For the CDR3, the DNA is TGTGCCAGCAGCTTAGGCCTCAGCGGGATCTCCTACAATGAGCAGTTCTTC.

Only one count was recorded for this clonotype. Since a much larger clone is just one base distant, this may be a read error. The rearrangement uses TRBV29-1 and TRBJ1-1, with D possibly TRBD1 on 6 matching bases. This CDR3 has 14 residues. Per germline, CDR1 SQVTM and CDR2 ANQGSEA. Written as DNA, the CDR3 is TGCAGCGCCCAAGGGGGGGATAGCGTCACTGGAGCTTTCTTT. It yields the protein CSAQGGDSVTGAFF.

This clonotype was recorded at least ten times. This chain links TRBV5-6 with TRBJ2-7; 10 bases are shared with TRBD2. The germline V gene has CDR1 SGHDT and CDR2 YYEEEE. This CDR3 spans 16 amino acids. Losses at the gene ends were 5 bases for V and 0 bases for J; bases not matched to a gene: 8. The chain's CDR3 is CASRPGLAAISYEQYF. In DNA, the CDR3 is TGTGCCAGCAGGCCCGGACTAGCGGCGATCTCCTACGAGCAGTACTTC.

The chain combines TRBV30 with TRBJ2-1, with TRBD2 as a possible D gene (6 bases). Germline V gives CDR1 GTSNPN, CDR2 SVGIG (reference sequence). There are 15 residues in the CDR3. V lost 3 bases and J 5 bases, leaving 17 bases between the germline ends. The CDR3 DNA follows: TGTGCCTGGAGCCATTGGGGGGACGGACACAATGAGCAGTTCTTC. This translates into CAWSHWGDGHNEQFF.

This chain joins TRBV9 and TRBJ2-3; D may be TRBD2 (6 bases). V dropped 3 bases and J dropped 4 bases, with 12 bases sitting between them. From germline, CDR1 is SGDLS and CDR2 YYNGEE. The CDR3 length is 14 residues. The CDR3 DNA follows: TGTGCCAGCAGCGCCTCTGGACTATCAGATACGCAGTATTTT. As protein: CASSASGLSDTQYF.

The genes are TRBV6-6 and TRBJ1-3, with TRBD1 identical over 9 bases. Losses at the gene ends were 0 bases for V and 2 bases for J; bases not matched to a gene: 2. The length of the CDR3 is 16 residues. Germline V gene sequence: CDR1 MNHNY, CDR2 SVGAGI (reference sequence). The CDR3 protein is CASSYSGTGPGNTIYF. The CDR3 DNA is TGTGCCAGCAGTTACTCGGGGACAGGGCCTGGAAACACCATATATTTT.

Many counts were recorded for this clonotype. The rearrangement links TRBV27 to TRBJ1-1; D not resolved. The V gene's germline CDR1 is MNHEY and CDR2 SMNVEV (reference sequence). Trimming pared 9 bases from V and 11 bases from J, leaving 19 bases between. The CDR3 loop spans 12 amino acids. DNA of the CDR3: TGTGCCAGTGGGCGGGAGGATTTGTTGGCTTTCTTT. It translates to CASGREDLLAFF.

This clonotype was found many times. The chain employs TRBV5-1 and TRBJ2-3, with D possibly matching TRBD1 (7 bases). The CDR3 totals 16 residues. V lost 3 bases and J 4 bases, leaving 18 bases between the germline ends. CDR1 is SGHRS and CDR2 is YFSETQ in the germline V gene. The DNA for the CDR3 is TGCGCCAGCAGCTCCCGTCTCACAGGGGAGGCAGATACGCAGTATTTT. It encodes CASSSRLTGEADTQYF.

The rearrangement uses TRBV28 and TRBJ2-3, with 7 bases that match TRBD1. The V gene end was trimmed by 7 bases and the J gene end by 1 base; junction bases not matched to a gene: 5. This CDR3 spans 14 amino acids. CDR1 and CDR2 from the germline V gene are MDHEN and SYDVKM. CDR3 amino acids: CASISGTGTDTQYF. The CDR3 region has the DNA TGTGCCAGCATTTCGGGGACAGGCACAGATACGCAGTATTTT.

This clonotype was recorded a few times. The V and J genes are TRBV5-5 and TRBJ2-5; the match to TRBD1 covers 8 bases. CDR3 size: 15 residues. The V segment lost 4 bases and the J segment 2 bases; nucleotides outside the gene matches: 7. CDR1 is SGHKS, CDR2 YYEKEE, per germline (reference sequence). The CDR3 spells CASSPGQGWQETQYF. Written as DNA, the CDR3 is TGTGCCAGCAGCCCTGGACAGGGCTGGCAAGAGACCCAGTACTTC.

This clonotype has a handful of counts. CDR3: CASSEGQSSYNSPLHF. CDR3 DNA sequence: TGTGCCAGCAGTGAGGGACAGAGCTCCTATAATTCACCCCTCCACTTT. V and J are TRBV2 and TRBJ1-6; the match to TRBD1 covers 7 bases. Germline V lookup: CDR1 SNHLY, CDR2 FYNNEI. The CDR3 extends over 16 amino acids. V trimming: 3 bases; J trimming: 0 bases; junction bases outside the gene matches: 2.